This T cell receptor beta chain was profiled in a study of human T cells and chemical hapten exposure. From the RACE reads, TCRdb called clonotypes with MiXCR, one entry per CDR3 protein. The data contain about 270,000 distinct CDR3 sequences, roughly 7.7% of them seen just once; the ten biggest clones take up 1.2%. Time point given: pre-sensitization, week 0. Treatment defined: therapeutic diphenylcyclopropenone sensitization with weekly scalp DPC. This clonotype was recorded at least ten times. The length of the CDR3 is 17 residues. Trimming left V 4 bases short and J 6 bases short, with 25 bases between. The germline gives CDR1 DFQATT, CDR2 SNEGSKA (reference sequence).

V usage is TRBV20-1 and J usage is TRBJ2-4, with D possibly matching TRBD1 (5 bases). The TCR comes from a man younger than 35 with alopecia areata. Some clones in this sample may be carry-over from other donors' samples. The starting material was whole blood, obtained in connection with sensitization to the hapten diphenylcyclopropenone (DPC). The DNA for the CDR3 is TGCAGTGCTACCTCGACAGTTACAACCTTCGGTTCAAACATTCAGTACTTC. Residues: CSATSTVTTFGSNIQYF.